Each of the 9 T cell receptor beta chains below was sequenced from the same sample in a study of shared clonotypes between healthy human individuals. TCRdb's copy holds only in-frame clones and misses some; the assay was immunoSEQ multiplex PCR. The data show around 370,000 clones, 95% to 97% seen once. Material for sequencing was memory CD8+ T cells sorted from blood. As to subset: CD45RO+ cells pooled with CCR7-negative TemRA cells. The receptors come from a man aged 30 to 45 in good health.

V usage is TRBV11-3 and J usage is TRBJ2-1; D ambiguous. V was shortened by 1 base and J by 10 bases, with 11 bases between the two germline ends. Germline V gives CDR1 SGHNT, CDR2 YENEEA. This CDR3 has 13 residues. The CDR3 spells CASSLVWSQEQFF. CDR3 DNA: TGTGCCAGCAGCTTAGTCTGGAGCCAGGAGCAGTTCTTC.

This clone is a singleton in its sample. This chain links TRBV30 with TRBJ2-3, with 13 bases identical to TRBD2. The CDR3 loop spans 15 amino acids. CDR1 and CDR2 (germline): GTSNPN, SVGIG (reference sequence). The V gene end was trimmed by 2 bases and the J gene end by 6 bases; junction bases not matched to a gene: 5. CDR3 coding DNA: TGTGCCTGGAGTTTTACTAGCGGGAGGGGTGATACGCAGTATTTT. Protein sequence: CAWSFTSGRGDTQYF. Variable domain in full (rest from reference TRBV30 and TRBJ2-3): SQTIHQWPATLVQPVGSPLSLECTVEGTSNPNLYWYRQAAGRGLQLLFYSVGIGQISSEVPQNLSASRPQDRQFILSSKKLLLSDSGFYLCAWSFTSGRGDTQYFGPGTRLTVL.

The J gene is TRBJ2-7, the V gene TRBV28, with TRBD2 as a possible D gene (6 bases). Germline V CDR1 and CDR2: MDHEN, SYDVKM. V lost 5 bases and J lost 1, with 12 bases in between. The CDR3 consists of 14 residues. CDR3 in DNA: TGTGCCAGCAGTCCAAATGGGGGGTCCTACGAGCAGTACTTC. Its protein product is CASSPNGGSYEQYF.

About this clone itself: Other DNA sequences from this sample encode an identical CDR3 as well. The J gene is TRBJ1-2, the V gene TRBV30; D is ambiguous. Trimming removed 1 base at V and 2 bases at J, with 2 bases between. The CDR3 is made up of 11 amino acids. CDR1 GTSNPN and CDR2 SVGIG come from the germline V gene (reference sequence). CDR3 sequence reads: CAWSENYGYTF. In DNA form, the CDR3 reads TGTGCCTGGAGTGAAAACTATGGCTACACCTTC. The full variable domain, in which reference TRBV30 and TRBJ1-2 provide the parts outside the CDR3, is SQTIHQWPATLVQPVGSPLSLECTVEGTSNPNLYWYRQAAGRGLQLLFYSVGIGQISSEVPQNLSASRPQDRQFILSSKKLLLSDSGFYLCAWSENYGYTFGSGTRLTVV.

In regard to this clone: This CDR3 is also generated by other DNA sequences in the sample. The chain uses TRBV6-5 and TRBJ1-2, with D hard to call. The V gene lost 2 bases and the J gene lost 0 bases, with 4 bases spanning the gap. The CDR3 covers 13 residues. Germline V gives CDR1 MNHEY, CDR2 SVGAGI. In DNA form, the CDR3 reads TGTGCCAGCAGTTACACAGCTAACTATGGCTACACCTTC. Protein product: CASSYTANYGYTF.

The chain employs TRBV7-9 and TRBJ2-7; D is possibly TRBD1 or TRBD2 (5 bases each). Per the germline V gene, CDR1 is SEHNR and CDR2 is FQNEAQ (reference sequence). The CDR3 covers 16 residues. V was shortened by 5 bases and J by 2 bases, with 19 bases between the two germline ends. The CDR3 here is CASSPPGQGVTYEQYF. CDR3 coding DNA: TGTGCCAGCAGCCCCCCCGGGCAGGGAGTCACCTACGAGCAGTACTTC.

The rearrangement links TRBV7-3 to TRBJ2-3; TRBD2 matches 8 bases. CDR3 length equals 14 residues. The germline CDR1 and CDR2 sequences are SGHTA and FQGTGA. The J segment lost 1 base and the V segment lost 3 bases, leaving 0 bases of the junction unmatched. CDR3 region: CASSFSGGTDTQYF. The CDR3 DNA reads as TGTGCCAGCAGCTTTAGCGGGGGCACAGATACGCAGTATTTT.

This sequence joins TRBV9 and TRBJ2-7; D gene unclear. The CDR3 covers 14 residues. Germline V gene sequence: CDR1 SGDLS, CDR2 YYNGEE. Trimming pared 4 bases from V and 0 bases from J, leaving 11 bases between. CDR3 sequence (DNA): TGTGCCAGCAGCAAAGATCTCAGCTCCTACGAGCAGTACTTC. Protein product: CASSKDLSSYEQYF.

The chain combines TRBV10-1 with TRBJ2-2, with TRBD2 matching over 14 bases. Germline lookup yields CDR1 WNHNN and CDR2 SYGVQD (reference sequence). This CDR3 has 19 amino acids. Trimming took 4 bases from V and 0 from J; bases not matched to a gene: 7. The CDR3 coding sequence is TGCGCCAGCAGTGGGGGACAGGGACTAGCGGGAGCGAACACCGGGGAGCTGTTTTTT. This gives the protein CASSGGQGLAGANTGELFF.